This T cell receptor (beta chain) is from a study of response to subunit inactivated influenza vaccine. TCRdb independently ran MiXCR on the RT-PCR reads; one entry per CDR3 protein. The sample shows about 570,000 distinct CDR3 sequences, approximately 10% of them seen only once. The CDR3 loop spans 14 amino acids. Germline V gene data show CDR1 as MDHEN and CDR2 as SYDVKM. The germline V and J ends were trimmed by 8 bases and 0 bases, with 14 bases remaining between them. This clonotype was counted a few times. These data were also filed under a second study, of T cells expressing NK-cell markers. As reported in that work: In generating TCR beta cDNA, 5'RACE template switching with UMIs was used. Obtained from sorted CD3+CD56+NKG2C+, CD3+CD56+NKG2C- and CD3+CD56-NKG2C+ T cells were the TCR beta repertoires. Seven of the eight sequenced donors were classified as HCMV-seropositive, and one was classified as seronegative. The same clonotypes also predominated in the CD3+CD56-NKG2C+ fraction of several donors.

The rearrangement links TRBV28 to TRBJ2-7; D call uncertain. The origin of this receptor is a middle-aged man who received an inactivated influenza vaccine. The specimen was PBMCs from blood, collected on the day of vaccination. The CDR3 is CASRATAASYEQYF. The CDR3 nucleotides read TGTGCCAGCCGCGCAACCGCTGCCTCCTACGAGCAGTACTTC.